The 9 T cell receptor beta chains below were found in one sample sequenced in a study of blood T cells in healthy people across ages. Through a sample-barcoded 5' primer and a J-beta primer mix, a second PCR was run for roughly 7 to 12 cycles. In TCRdb, the 5' RACE reads were re-called with MiXCR into one record per CDR3 protein. The sample has about 720,000 distinct CDR3 sequences, roughly 25% seen once. These same records also appear under a second study, on T cells of mothers and their children.

Specimen: blood. The receptors were sampled from a boy younger than 18 in good health.

A few counts support this clonotype. The rearrangement links TRBV28 to TRBJ2-2; possibly TRBD1 for D (6 bases). The V gene's germline CDR1 is MDHEN and CDR2 SYDVKM. Trimming stripped 9 bases from V and 3 bases from J, with 14 bases between. This CDR3 contains 14 residues. The CDR3 region is CASLGARDTGELFF. CDR3 nucleotide sequence: TGTGCCAGTCTGGGGGCGCGTGACACCGGGGAGCTGTTTTTT.

The J gene is TRBJ2-7, the V gene TRBV12-3 or TRBV12-4, with 14 bases that match TRBD2. This CDR3 spans 17 amino acids. V lost 4 bases to trimming and J lost 4 bases; unmatched junction nucleotides: 9. DNA for the CDR3: TGTGCCAGCAGTTCCTTGGGGCGACTAGCGGGGGGGTACGAGCAGTACTTC. Protein sequence: CASSSLGRLAGGYEQYF.

The table lists this clonotype with a few counts. J is TRBJ1-4 and V is TRBV29-1, with TRBD1 identical over 8 bases. The germline gives CDR1 SQVTM, CDR2 ANQGSEA. The CDR3 extends over 14 amino acids. Trimming took 4 bases from V and 5 from J; bases not matched to a gene: 6. Here the CDR3 reads CSVGDRGINEKLFF. CDR3 DNA sequence: TGCAGCGTTGGCGACAGGGGCATCAATGAAAAACTGTTTTTT.

The chain carries TRBV20-1 and TRBJ2-2; 7 bases match TRBD2. The germline V gene encodes CDR1 DFQATT and CDR2 SNEGSKA (reference sequence). J was trimmed by 3 bases and V by 4 bases; bases with no gene match: 5. The CDR3 runs 14 residues. The CDR3 sequence is CSANKGLYTGELFF. For the CDR3, the DNA is TGCAGTGCTAATAAGGGACTATACACCGGGGAGCTGTTTTTT.

The chain recombines TRBV20-1 with TRBJ1-2; 12 positions agree with TRBD1. Germline trimming cut 0 bases from V and 2 bases from J; bases unmatched to any gene: 7. Looked up from germline, CDR1 is DFQATT and CDR2 is SNEGSKA (reference sequence). The CDR3 runs to 17 residues. The CDR3 bases are TGCAGTGCTAGAGATGGGACAGGGGGCCACACAAACTATGGCTACACCTTC. This encodes CSARDGTGGHTNYGYTF.

This clonotype was found a few times. This chain joins TRBV6-5 and TRBJ1-2; no definite D call. The CDR3 covers 17 residues. V lost 0 bases and J lost 0, with 14 bases in between. The germline V gene has CDR1 MNHEY and CDR2 SVGAGI. The CDR3 DNA sequence: TGTGCCAGCAGTTACTCCCGAGACGGGCGAGCTAACTATGGCTACACCTTC. Its translation: CASSYSRDGRANYGYTF.

J is TRBJ2-5 and V is TRBV11-2; tentative D call: TRBD1 (6 bases). The V gene's germline CDR1 is SGHAT and CDR2 FQNNGV. The V gene lost 5 bases and the J gene lost 1 base, with 17 bases spanning the gap. The CDR3 loop spans 16 amino acids. This CDR3 reads CASSAPGQLLQETQYF. CDR3 DNA sequence: TGTGCCAGCAGCGCGCCGGGACAACTCCTCCAAGAGACCCAGTACTTC. The entire variable domain, with the rest obtained from reference TRBV11-2 and TRBJ2-5, is as follows: EAGVAQSPRYKIIEKRQSVAFWCNPISGHATLYWYQQILGQGPKLLIQFQNNGVVDDSQLPKDRFSAERLKGVDSTLKIQPAKLEDSAVYLCASSAPGQLLQETQYFGPGTRLLVL.

The V and J genes are TRBV27 and TRBJ2-3, with 12 bases aligning to TRBD2. Germline CDR1 and CDR2: MNHEY and SMNVEV (reference sequence). This CDR3 has 15 residues. V was clipped by 6 bases and J by 5 bases; unmatched bases: 6. Written as DNA, the CDR3 is TGTGCCAGCAGCCAAGAGGGACTAGCGGGAGATACGCAGTATTTT. Amino acids: CASSQEGLAGDTQYF.

The chain joins TRBV6-5 to TRBJ2-5; TRBD1 aligns across 8 bases. CDR1 is MNHEY and CDR2 is SVGAGI in the germline V gene. The CDR3 has 14 amino acids. V shed 0 bases, J shed 6 bases, and the junction held 3 bases outside the gene matches. CDR3 loop: CASSYSRTGKTQYF. The DNA for the CDR3 is TGTGCCAGCAGTTACTCAAGGACAGGGAAGACCCAGTACTTC.